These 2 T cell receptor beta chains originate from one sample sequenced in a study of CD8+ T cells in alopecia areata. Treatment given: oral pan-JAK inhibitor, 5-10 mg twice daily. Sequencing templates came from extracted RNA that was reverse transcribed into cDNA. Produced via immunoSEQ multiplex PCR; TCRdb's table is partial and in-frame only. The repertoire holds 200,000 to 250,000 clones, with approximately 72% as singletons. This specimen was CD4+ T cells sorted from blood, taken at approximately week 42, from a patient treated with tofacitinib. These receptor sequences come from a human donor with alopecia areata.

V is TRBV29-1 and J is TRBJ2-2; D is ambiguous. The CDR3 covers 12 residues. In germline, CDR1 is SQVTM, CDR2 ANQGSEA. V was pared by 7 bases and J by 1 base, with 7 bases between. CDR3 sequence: CSGTRNTGELFF. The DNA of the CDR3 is TGCAGCGGAACCAGGAACACCGGGGAGCTGTTTTTT.

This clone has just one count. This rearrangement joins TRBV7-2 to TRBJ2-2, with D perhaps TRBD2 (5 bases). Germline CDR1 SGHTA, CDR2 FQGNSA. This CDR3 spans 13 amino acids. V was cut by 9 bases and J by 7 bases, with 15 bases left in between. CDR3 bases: TGTGCCAGAGATAAAGCACGGGGCGGGGAGCTGTTTTTT. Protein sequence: CARDKARGGELFF.